This TCR beta chain emerged from a study of T cell responses to AZD1222 COVID-19 vaccine. Study-level results: Two doses of AZD1222 preceded a rise in Spike-specific TCR breadth and depth.

Germline loops: CDR1 SGHRS, CDR2 YFSETQ. The ends were cut back, 1 base at V and 3 bases at J, with 10 bases in the middle. This CDR3 contains 14 residues. For this clone: Its antigen remains unknown.

The data were produced by immunoSEQ multiplex PCR, yet TCRdb's version contains in-frame clones alone and is incomplete. Of about 94,000 clones in the sample, approximately 91% were seen once. This specimen consisted of peripheral blood, obtained on day 0 of AZD1222 vaccination. This sequence joins TRBV5-1 and TRBJ2-5, with D possibly being TRBD1 (6 bases). This clonotype was obtained from an adult in good health. The CDR3 spells CASSLLRTEETQYF. DNA for the CDR3: TGCGCCAGCAGCTTGTTACGGACAGAAGAGACCCAGTACTTC. Full variable domain (outside the CDR3, taken from reference TRBV5-1 and TRBJ2-5): KAGVTQTPRYLIKTRGQQVTLSCSPISGHRSVSWYQQTPGQGLQFLFEYFSETQRNKGNFPGRFSGRQFSNSRSEMNVSTLELGDSALYLCASSLLRTEETQYFGPGTRLLVL.